This T cell receptor (beta chain) is from a study of technical replicates of blood from several donors. Assay used: immunoSEQ multiplex PCR; TCRdb lists only in-frame clones, some missing. The data show roughly 81,000 clones, with 97% seen just once and 0.15% to 0.2% held by the top ten. This clone showed up just once. Sequenced input: T cells isolated from PBMCs. This TCR was sampled from a human donor in good health.

CDR3 coding DNA: TGTGCTAGTGGTTTGGTACTTAGCTTGGAGGGCCAAGAGACCCAGTACTTC. It specifies CASGLVLSLEGQETQYF. The rearrangement links TRBV12-5 to TRBJ2-5, with D tentatively TRBD2 (6 bases). Germline CDR1 LGHNT, CDR2 FRNRAP. V was clipped by 0 bases and J by 1 base, with 15 bases between them. This CDR3 is 17 amino acids long.